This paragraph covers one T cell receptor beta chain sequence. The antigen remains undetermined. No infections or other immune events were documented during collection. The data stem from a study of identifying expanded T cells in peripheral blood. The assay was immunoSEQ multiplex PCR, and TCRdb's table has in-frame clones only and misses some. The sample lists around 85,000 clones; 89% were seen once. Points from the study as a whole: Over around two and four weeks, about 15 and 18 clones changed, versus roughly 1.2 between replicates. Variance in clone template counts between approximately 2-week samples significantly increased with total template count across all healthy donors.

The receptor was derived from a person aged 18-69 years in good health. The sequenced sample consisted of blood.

In nucleotides, the CDR3 is TGTGCCAGCACTCGAGGGACCGGGGAGCTGTTTTTT. Its translation: CASTRGTGELFF. V and J are TRBV6-5 and TRBJ2-2; D perhaps matches TRBD2 (5 bases). With 7 bases removed from V and 5 bases from J, the gap between germline ends came to 8 bases. The CDR3 has 12 residues. Germline V CDR1 and CDR2: MNHEY, SVGAGI.